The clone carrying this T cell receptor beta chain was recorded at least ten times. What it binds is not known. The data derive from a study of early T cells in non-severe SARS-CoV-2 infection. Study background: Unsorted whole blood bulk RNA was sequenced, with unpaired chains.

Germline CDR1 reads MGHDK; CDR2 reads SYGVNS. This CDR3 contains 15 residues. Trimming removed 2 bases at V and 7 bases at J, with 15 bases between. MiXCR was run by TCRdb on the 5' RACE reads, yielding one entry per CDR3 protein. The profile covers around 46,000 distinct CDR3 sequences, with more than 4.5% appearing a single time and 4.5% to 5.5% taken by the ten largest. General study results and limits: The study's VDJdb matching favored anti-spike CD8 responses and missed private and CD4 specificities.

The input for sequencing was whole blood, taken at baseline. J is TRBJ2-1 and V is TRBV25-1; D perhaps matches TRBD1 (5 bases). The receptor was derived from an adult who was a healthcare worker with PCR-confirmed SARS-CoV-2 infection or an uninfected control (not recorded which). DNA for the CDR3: TGTGCCAGCAGTGAAGATACCCCAGGGTTGAATGAGCAGTTCTTC. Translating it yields CASSEDTPGLNEQFF.